Shown below are 30 T cell receptor beta chains from a single sample sequenced in a study of cytomegalovirus exposure and HLA in healthy donors. Profiled with immunoSEQ multiplex PCR; TCRdb holds only in-frame clones, not every one. The top ten clones hold about 0.91% of a sample with a few hundred thousand clones, roughly 85% of them seen once. The specimen sequenced was PBMCs. Receptors were obtained from a woman between 18 and 29 years old in good health and CMV-seronegative.

Ten or more counts support this clone. The V gene is TRBV25-1, the J gene TRBJ2-7, with TRBD2 matching over 13 bases. This CDR3 contains 15 residues. The V and J ends lost 2 bases and 2 bases, in that order; junction bases with no gene match: 0. Germline V CDR1 and CDR2: MGHDK, SYGVNS. Here the CDR3 reads CASSEGTSGTYEQYF. The CDR3 coding sequence is TGTGCCAGCAGTGAAGGGACTAGCGGGACCTACGAGCAGTACTTC.

The genes are TRBV7-2 and TRBJ1-1; 7 nucleotides align to TRBD1. The CDR3 is 13 amino acids. Per germline, CDR1 SGHTA and CDR2 FQGNSA. Trimming took 7 bases from V and 12 from J; bases not matched to a gene: 14. CDR3 sequence: CASTIELQGKTFF. CDR3 DNA: TGTGCCAGCACCATCGAATTACAGGGGAAGACTTTCTTT.

The chain couples TRBV29-1 to TRBJ2-2; the match to TRBD2 covers 7 bases. The trim removed 6 bases at V and 4 bases at J, leaving 11 bases unmatched. CDR3 length equals 15 residues. Looked up from germline, CDR1 is SQVTM and CDR2 is ANQGSEA. This CDR3 is CSVPARASGTGELFF. The CDR3 nucleotides are TGCAGCGTCCCCGCTCGGGCTAGCGGCACCGGGGAGCTGTTTTTT.

The chain recombines TRBV6-5 with TRBJ2-6; possibly TRBD1 for D (5 bases). V was trimmed by 7 bases and J by 7 bases, leaving 11 bases between them. Germline CDR1 and CDR2: MNHEY and SVGAGI. The CDR3 sequence is 13 residues long. CDR3 amino acids: CASMGWGANVLTF. CDR3 in DNA: TGTGCCAGCATGGGGTGGGGCGCCAACGTCCTGACTTTC.

As concerns this clone: One end of the junction does not line up with germline, which may come from a read error. V gene TRBV2 combines with J gene TRBJ2-7, with TRBD2 matching 10 bases. In germline, CDR1 is SNHLY, CDR2 FYNNEI. This CDR3 region has 16 residues. In nucleotides, the CDR3 is TGTGCCAGCAGTCAAGCGGGAGGGCCGAACCCCTACGAGCAGTACTTC. This translates into CASSQAGGPNPYEQYF.

The chain uses TRBV11-2 and TRBJ2-1; TRBD2 might be the D (6 bases). Germline V CDR1 and CDR2: SGHAT, FQNNGV. V shed 2 bases and J shed 15 bases, with 14 bases lying between them. This CDR3 contains 12 residues. The CDR3 DNA reads as TGTGCCAGCAGCTTACCCCGACTAGAACCGTTCTTC. As protein: CASSLPRLEPFF.

The chain links TRBV7-9 to TRBJ2-5; D call uncertain. Trimming pared 1 base from V and 2 bases from J, leaving 5 bases between. Germline CDR1 reads SEHNR; CDR2 reads FQNEAQ (reference sequence). CDR3 length: 13 amino acids. CDR3 in DNA: TGTGCCAGCAGCTTAGTGTCGCAAGAGACCCAGTACTTC. Translating gives CASSLVSQETQYF.

The genes are TRBV11-2 and TRBJ1-1; a possible D gene is TRBD1 (5 bases). The germline CDR1 and CDR2 sequences are SGHAT and FQNNGV. V lost 0 bases and J 4 bases, leaving 6 bases between the germline ends. The CDR3 runs to 13 residues. The CDR3 region has the DNA TGTGCCAGCAGCTTAGAACAGGCCACTGAAGCTTTCTTT. Translated, it gives CASSLEQATEAFF. Looking up the rest from reference TRBV11-2 and TRBJ1-1 gives the full variable domain: EAGVAQSPRYKIIEKRQSVAFWCNPISGHATLYWYQQILGQGPKLLIQFQNNGVVDDSQLPKDRFSAERLKGVDSTLKIQPAKLEDSAVYLCASSLEQATEAFFGQGTRLTVV.

J is TRBJ1-1 and V is TRBV30; no reliable D call. Germline loops: CDR1 GTSNPN, CDR2 SVGIG (reference sequence). Trimming took 3 bases from V and 2 from J, leaving 10 bases between them. The CDR3 has 13 amino acids. The CDR3 DNA reads TGTGCCTGGAGGCGAGGATTTAACACTGAAGCTTTCTTT. It yields the protein CAWRRGFNTEAFF.

This chain joins TRBV5-6 and TRBJ1-1; 8 bases are shared with TRBD1. This CDR3 comprises 15 residues. CDR1 SGHDT and CDR2 YYEEEE come from the germline V gene. Trimming removed 3 bases from V and 5 bases from J; junction bases left unmatched: 9. In DNA, the CDR3 is TGTGCCAGCAGCTATGCTAGGACAGGGAGGACTGAAGCTTTCTTT. Translating it yields CASSYARTGRTEAFF.

CDR3 amino acids: CASPSADTQYF. CDR3 DNA: TGTGCCAGCCCGTCGGCAGATACGCAGTATTTT. The genes are TRBV5-7 and TRBJ2-3; D remains ambiguous. TRBV5-7 is noted as an ORF with a role that remains uncertain. CDR3 length equals 11 residues. Trimming removed 7 bases at V and 4 bases at J, with 7 bases between.

This clone occurred once. V is TRBV27 and J is TRBJ1-2, with 8 bases lining up with TRBD1. CDR3 length equals 14 residues. Trimming at V came to 5 bases and at J to 4 bases, leaving 6 bases not matched to a gene. Per the germline V gene, CDR1 is MNHEY and CDR2 is SMNVEV (reference sequence). The CDR3: CASSLRTGSYGYTF. Written as DNA, the CDR3 is TGTGCCAGCAGTCTAAGGACAGGGTCCTATGGCTACACCTTC.

V usage is TRBV29-1 and J usage is TRBJ2-7; D might be TRBD2 (5 bases). V lost 1 base and J 0 bases, leaving 16 bases between the germline ends. The V gene's germline CDR1 is SQVTM and CDR2 ANQGSEA. This CDR3 has 16 residues. CDR3 nucleotides: TGCAGCGTTGAAGCAATTGAGGGTGAAGACTCCTACGAGCAGTACTTC. Amino acids: CSVEAIEGEDSYEQYF.

CDR3 loop: CASPRRGLAGETQYF. CDR3 bases: TGTGCCAGCCCTAGGCGGGGACTAGCGGGCGAGACCCAGTACTTC. The genes are TRBV7-8 and TRBJ2-5; the match to TRBD2 covers 12 bases. V shed 8 bases, J shed 5 bases, and the junction held 9 bases outside the gene matches. The germline V gene encodes CDR1 SGHVS and CDR2 FQNEAQ. The CDR3 spans 15 residues. Drawing the rest from reference TRBV7-8 and TRBJ2-5, the complete variable domain is GAGVSQSPRYKVAKRGQDVALRCDPISGHVSLFWYQQALGQGPEFLTYFQNEAQLDKSGLPSDRFFAERPEGSVSTLKIQRTQQEDSAVYLCASPRRGLAGETQYFGPGTRLLVL.

The V call is TRBV5-4, the J call TRBJ1-2; TRBD1 might be the D (6 bases). Trimming took 3 bases from V and 8 from J, leaving 14 bases between them. Germline V gene lookup returns CDR1 SGHNT and CDR2 YYREEE (reference sequence). This CDR3 is 13 amino acids long. CDR3 protein: CASSSTGFGGYTF. CDR3 nucleotide sequence: TGTGCCAGCAGCTCTACAGGGTTCGGAGGCTACACCTTC.

The V and J genes are TRBV15 and TRBJ2-1; perhaps TRBD2 as D (5 bases). Looked up from germline, CDR1 is LNHNV and CDR2 is YYDKDF (reference sequence). The V and J ends lost 3 bases and 8 bases respectively, with 20 bases between them. The CDR3 runs to 16 residues. CDR3: CATSSRSSGRGDEQFF. The CDR3 DNA follows: TGTGCCACCAGCAGTAGATCCAGCGGCCGAGGCGATGAGCAGTTCTTC.

This chain links TRBV7-8 with TRBJ2-1; D is ambiguous. Looked up from germline, CDR1 is SGHVS and CDR2 is FQNEAQ. The ends were cut back, 7 bases at V and 2 bases at J, with 18 bases in the middle. The CDR3 spans 16 residues. The CDR3: CASTLFAATTYNEQFF. The CDR3 bases are TGTGCCAGCACCCTTTTTGCGGCAACCACCTACAATGAGCAGTTCTTC.

This clone is a singleton in its sample. This chain connects TRBV19 to TRBJ1-2, with 8 bases matching TRBD1. This CDR3 region has 13 residues. V trimming: 3 bases; J trimming: 6 bases; junction bases outside the gene matches: 3. From germline, CDR1 is LNHDA and CDR2 SQIVND (reference sequence). CDR3 protein: CASSMTGVDGYTF. The CDR3 DNA is TGTGCCAGTAGTATGACAGGGGTTGATGGCTACACCTTC.

The chain recombines TRBV2 with TRBJ1-4; D ambiguous. This CDR3 has 15 residues. V shed 5 bases and J shed 8 bases, with 18 bases lying between them. CDR1 and CDR2 from the germline V gene are SNHLY and FYNNEI. This CDR3 reads CASSREEARGEKLFF. CDR3 nucleotides: TGTGCCAGCAGTAGGGAGGAGGCACGCGGGGAAAAACTGTTTTTT. The variable domain in full, with the rest retrieved from reference TRBV2 and TRBJ1-4, is EPEVTQTPSHQVTQMGQEVILRCVPISNHLYFYWYRQILGQKVEFLVSFYNNEISEKSEIFDDQFSVERPDGSNFTLKIRSTKLEDSAMYFCASSREEARGEKLFFGSGTQLSVL.

About this clone itself: This same CDR3 is encoded by further DNA sequences in the sample. The chain couples TRBV9 to TRBJ2-7; 10 bases line up with TRBD2. Per germline, CDR1 SGDLS and CDR2 YYNGEE. The CDR3 covers 14 residues. V was pared by 4 bases and J by 0 bases, with 1 base of the junction left unmatched. The CDR3: CASSSSGSSYEQYF. The CDR3 DNA reads TGTGCCAGCAGCTCTAGCGGGAGCTCCTACGAGCAGTACTTC.

This chain links TRBV4-2 with TRBJ2-1; possible D gene TRBD2, 5 bases. The CDR3 has 15 amino acids. Germline V CDR1 and CDR2: LGHNA, YNFKEQ. Deletions cut 1 base from V and 5 bases from J, with 12 bases between. CDR3 amino acids: CASSQGDRRDNEQFF. CDR3 bases: TGTGCCAGCAGCCAAGGGGATCGGCGGGACAATGAGCAGTTCTTC.

The V call is TRBV30, the J call TRBJ1-1, with 7 positions matching TRBD1. Trimming at V came to 5 bases and at J to 0 bases, leaving 6 bases not matched to a gene. Germline V gene data show CDR1 as GTSNPN and CDR2 as SVGIG (reference sequence). This CDR3 comprises 14 residues. CDR3 nucleotides: TGTGCCTGGCGGGTCACAGGGGTGAACACTGAAGCTTTCTTT. Translation gives CAWRVTGVNTEAFF. Full variable domain (missing parts from reference TRBV30 and TRBJ1-1): SQTIHQWPATLVQPVGSPLSLECTVEGTSNPNLYWYRQAAGRGLQLLFYSVGIGQISSEVPQNLSASRPQDRQFILSSKKLLLSDSGFYLCAWRVTGVNTEAFFGQGTRLTVV.

The table lists this clone with a count of one. CDR3 bases: TGCGCCAGCAGCTTGGTTCCCCAGCGGGGGCGGGAGACCCAGTACTTC. Translating it yields CASSLVPQRGRETQYF. This chain connects TRBV5-1 to TRBJ2-5, with 8 bases lining up with TRBD2. CDR1 and CDR2 from the germline V gene are SGHRS and YFSETQ. The junction had 9 bases not matched to a gene; V was cut back by 0 bases and J by 5 bases. The CDR3 runs 16 residues.

The V and J genes are TRBV29-1 and TRBJ2-1, with TRBD2 matching 14 bases. The length of the CDR3 is 15 residues. Unmatched junction bases numbered 9, after V lost 6 bases and J lost 8 bases. CDR1 is SQVTM and CDR2 is ANQGSEA in the germline V gene. As DNA, the CDR3 is TGCAGCGTCAGAATGGGACTAGCGGGAGTCGATGAGCAGTTCTTC. Translating gives CSVRMGLAGVDEQFF.

The chain couples TRBV5-1 to TRBJ1-2, with a possible D match to TRBD1 (6 bases). The CDR3 length is 14 residues. The V end was cut by 4 bases, the J end by 7 bases, with 17 bases between. CDR1 and CDR2 from the germline V gene are SGHRS and YFSETQ. The CDR3 DNA reads as TGCGCCAGCAGCCCTGGTTCAGGGGCCCCTGGCTACACCTTC. Amino acids: CASSPGSGAPGYTF.

This chain's CDR3 is CASSTPGSGTSRTYEQYF. CDR3 DNA: TGTGCCAGCAGTACCCCCGGAAGCGGGACTAGCCGCACCTACGAGCAGTACTTC. J is TRBJ2-7 and V is TRBV28; the match to TRBD2 covers 9 bases. Germline V gene data show CDR1 as MDHEN and CDR2 as SYDVKM. CDR3 length: 18 amino acids. The trim removed 5 bases at V and 2 bases at J, leaving 16 bases unmatched.

CDR3 coding DNA: TGTGCCAGCTCACCTGCGGGCGTCAATGAGCAGTTCTTC. Its translation: CASSPAGVNEQFF. The chain links TRBV18 to TRBJ2-1, with D possibly TRBD2 on 5 matching bases. Trimming took off 3 bases at V and 6 bases at J, with 9 bases between the two ends. CDR1 is KGHSH, CDR2 LQKENI, per germline. CDR3 size: 13 residues. Full variable domain (missing parts from reference TRBV18 and TRBJ2-1): NAGVMQNPRHLVRRRGQEARLRCSPMKGHSHVYWYRQLPEEGLKFMVYLQKENIIDESGMPKERFSAEFPKEGPSILRIQQVVRGDSAAYFCASSPAGVNEQFFGPGTRLTVL.

V is TRBV6-1 and J is TRBJ1-5; D remains ambiguous. The CDR3 sequence is 15 residues long. V dropped 2 bases and J dropped 3 bases, with 11 bases sitting between them. The germline CDR1 and CDR2 sequences are MNHNS and SASEGT. CDR3 sequence reads: CASSEQAGLNQPQHF. DNA of the CDR3: TGTGCCAGCAGTGAACAGGCAGGCCTCAATCAGCCCCAGCATTTT.

V gene TRBV30 combines with J gene TRBJ1-1; TRBD1 matches 9 bases. Germline-derived CDR1 and CDR2 are GTSNPN and SVGIG (reference sequence). V lost 5 bases, J lost 3 bases, and 4 bases stayed unmatched. The CDR3 length is 13 residues. CDR3 sequence (DNA): TGTGCCTGGGGGACAGGGTGGGACACTGAAGCTTTCTTT. Protein product: CAWGTGWDTEAFF.

The gene calls are TRBV7-2 and TRBJ2-7; 8 bases line up with TRBD2. The germline CDR1 and CDR2 sequences are SGHTA and FQGNSA. The CDR3 length is 15 residues. V gave up 5 bases and J gave up 2 bases; unmatched junction bases: 8. In DNA form, the CDR3 reads TGTGCCAGCAGCAGCAGGACTAGCCGAACCTACGAGCAGTACTTC. Residues: CASSSRTSRTYEQYF. Full variable domain (outside the CDR3, taken from reference TRBV7-2 and TRBJ2-7): GAGVSQSPSNKVTEKGKDVELRCDPISGHTALYWYRQSLGQGLEFLIYFQGNSAPDKSGLPSDRFSAERTGGSVSTLTIQRTQQEDSAVYLCASSSRTSRTYEQYFGPGTRLTVT.